This T cell receptor (beta chain) originates from a study of T cells in pancreatic ductal adenocarcinoma. The assay was immunoSEQ multiplex PCR, and TCRdb's table has in-frame clones only and misses some. The table has 97,000 or so clones, nearly 95% seen once; the top ten hold less than 4%. The germline V gene encodes CDR1 LNHDA and CDR2 SQIVND (reference sequence). The CDR3 is made up of 13 amino acids. Between the trimmed V and J ends, which lost 4 bases and 2 bases, there was a span of 6 bases. General study findings and limits: Tumor and blood clonality did not differ significantly, about 0.11 versus 0.072. Compared with tumor, blood showed more total productive templates and approximately 8-fold more clonotypes.

No neoadjuvant therapy was given to the selected pancreatic ductal adenocarcinoma patients before their surgery. As regards this clone: Antigen specificity is unknown.

The sample was PBMCs. This receptor was identified in a human donor with pancreatic ductal adenocarcinoma. The chain couples TRBV19 to TRBJ1-5; TRBD1 might be the D (5 bases). CDR3 region: CASSTTGNQPQHF. The DNA of the CDR3 is TGTGCCAGTAGTACGACAGGCAATCAGCCCCAGCATTTT.